The rows below give T cell receptor beta chains drawn from one sample of a study of T cell responses to AZD1222 COVID-19 vaccine. The table came from immunoSEQ multiplex PCR; TCRdb's copy has only in-frame clones and leaves some out. The data contain nearly 95,000 clones, around 89% of them seen just once; the ten biggest clones take up more than 2%. The sequences come from peripheral blood, collected 28 days after the second AZD1222 dose. The receptors stem from an adult who received the AZD1222 COVID-19 vaccine. CDR3s include the opening cysteine and the closing phenylalanine or tryptophan. Fields, in order: V gene, D gene, J gene, CDR3 protein. A D gene is named only where the DNA matches it firmly.

>TRBV18|TRBD1|TRBJ1-1
CASSPRGLGTMNTEAFF
>TRBV24-1|-|TRBJ2-2
CATRINPPEKRANTGELFF
>TRBV7-9|-|TRBJ2-3
CASSLVAHGVDTQYF
>TRBV7-9|TRBD2|TRBJ2-3
CASSLTGTSGGGTDTQYF
>TRBV14|-|TRBJ2-7
CASSLYGTFDEQYF
>TRBV28|-|TRBJ1-1
CASSLWGTMNTEAFF
>TRBV10-3|-|TRBJ1-1
CAIRQQGGDTEAFF
>TRBV7-2|-|TRBJ1-3
CASSLMADTIYF
>TRBV7-9|TRBD1|TRBJ1-1
CASSFTTGENEAFF
>TRBV11-2|TRBD1|TRBJ1-1
CASSLDGAGGGGTEAFF
>TRBV6-6|TRBD2|TRBJ2-3
CASSRTSVPGTDTQYF
>TRBV20-1|-|TRBJ2-3
CSASKFTTDTQYF
>TRBV7-9|-|TRBJ2-2
CASSPRRWGDNTGELFF
>TRBV2|-|TRBJ2-2
CASSEAGSRPGELFF
>TRBV5-3|-|TRBJ2-7
CARERGDQNSGSNSYEQYF
>TRBV7-9|-|TRBJ1-3
CASQFSSGNTIYF
>TRBV11-2|TRBD1|TRBJ2-7
CASSPLNRQGRTYEQYF
>TRBV3-1/TRBV3-2|TRBD1|TRBJ2-7
CASSQQTGWDEQYF
>TRBV6-2/TRBV6-3|TRBD2|TRBJ2-2
CASSPAAGKPEAGELFF
>TRBV3-1/TRBV3-2|-|TRBJ1-1
CASSFHGGAALNTEAFF
>TRBV3-1/TRBV3-2|TRBD2|TRBJ2-3
CASSQDPFSGGYSTDTQYF
>TRBV5-1|TRBD1|TRBJ1-1
CASSRDSQNTEAFF
>TRBV3-1/TRBV3-2|-|TRBJ1-1
CASSKSIVNTEAFF
>TRBV30|-|TRBJ1-4
CAWNPGLINEKLFF
>TRBV10-2|-|TRBJ1-2
CASSLTTAGSGYTF
>TRBV5-1|TRBD1|TRBJ1-4
CASSHTGQAGEKLFF
>TRBV7-2|-|TRBJ1-4
CASSSVLGGAEEKLFF
>TRBV16|-|TRBJ1-5
CASSPDSSNQPQHF
>TRBV18|-|TRBJ1-4
CASSQRRDGANEKLFF
>TRBV5-4|-|TRBJ2-2
CASSPGQVMNTGELFF
>TRBV29-1|-|TRBJ1-1
CSVERVRGTEAFF
>TRBV11-2|-|TRBJ1-3
CATRRDPSGNTIYF
>TRBV18|-|TRBJ2-3
CASSLERQSTDTQYF
>TRBV30|-|TRBJ1-2
CAWRALGSGGYTF
>TRBV3-1/TRBV3-2|TRBD1|TRBJ1-1
CASSATGGPEAFF
>TRBV7-7|-|TRBJ2-1
CASSLGSGRGGEQFF
>TRBV5-6|TRBD2|TRBJ2-7
CASSLAFAGVSEQYF
>TRBV14|-|TRBJ2-7
CASSHLPSVEQYF
>TRBV3-1/TRBV3-2|TRBD1|TRBJ1-2
CASSQEQGFNGYTF
>TRBV12-3/TRBV12-4|-|TRBJ1-2
CASSLPPKGYTF
>TRBV5-1|TRBD1|TRBJ2-2
CASSWTGGPGELFF
>TRBV2|TRBD2|TRBJ2-1
CASRAGTSGLGPFF
>TRBV6-5|TRBD1|TRBJ1-1
CASKVSGGVNTEAFF
>TRBV7-2|-|TRBJ2-5
CASSLNSQETQYF
>TRBV6-5|-|TRBJ2-2
CASSLTLNTGELFF
>TRBV4-3|TRBD1|TRBJ1-1
CASSRGQGTEAFF
>TRBV20-1|-|TRBJ1-1
CSASITEGTEAFF
>TRBV19|-|TRBJ1-2
CASSFIRDSDGYTF
>TRBV19|TRBD1|TRBJ1-1
CASGKQGAGTEAFF
>TRBV7-9|-|TRBJ1-2
CASSPYGGRSFYGYTF
>TRBV27|-|TRBJ2-2
CASSPLGGAGELFF
>TRBV12-3/TRBV12-4|-|TRBJ1-2
CASSFRRHYGYTF
>TRBV6-5|-|TRBJ1-2
CASSYVEGTGGYTF